This T cell receptor beta chain was recovered during a study of response to subunit inactivated influenza vaccine. Trimming took 3 bases from V and 1 from J, leaving 5 bases between them. CDR1 and CDR2 from the germline V gene are KGHDR and SFDVKD. The CDR3 extends over 13 amino acids. This clonotype was counted between two and nine times. TCRdb fed the RT-PCR reads into MiXCR, producing one record per CDR3 protein. The sample consists of about 620,000 distinct CDR3 sequences, approximately 10% of them appearing once. A further study also used this sample, focusing on T cells expressing NK-cell markers. That source adds: With UMIs, 5'RACE template switching was used to make TCR beta cDNA.

The TCR was taken from a man aged 50 to 60 who received an inactivated influenza vaccine. The sequenced sample was PBMCs from blood, obtained on the day of vaccination. The chain is built from TRBV24-1 and TRBJ2-5; D is undetermined. In DNA form, the CDR3 reads TGTGCCACCAGTGATGGGTTCCAAGAGACCCAGTACTTC. It specifies CATSDGFQETQYF.